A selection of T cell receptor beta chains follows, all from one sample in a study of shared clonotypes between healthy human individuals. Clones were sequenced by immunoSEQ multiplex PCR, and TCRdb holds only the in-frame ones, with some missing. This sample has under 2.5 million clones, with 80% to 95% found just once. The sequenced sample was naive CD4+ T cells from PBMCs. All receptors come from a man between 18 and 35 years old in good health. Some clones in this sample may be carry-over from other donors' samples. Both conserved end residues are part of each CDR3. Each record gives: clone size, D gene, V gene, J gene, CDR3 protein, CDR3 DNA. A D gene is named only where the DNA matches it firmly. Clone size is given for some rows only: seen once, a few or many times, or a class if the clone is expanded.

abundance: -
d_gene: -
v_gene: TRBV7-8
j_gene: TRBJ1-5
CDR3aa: CASSLILGRDLQPQHF
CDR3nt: TGTGCCAGCAGCTTAATTTTAGGCAGGGACTTGCAGCCCCAGCATTTT

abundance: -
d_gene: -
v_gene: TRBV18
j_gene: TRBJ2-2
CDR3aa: CASSETVVTNTGELFF
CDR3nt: TGTGCCAGCTCAGAGACCGTAGTTACGAACACCGGGGAGCTGTTTTTT

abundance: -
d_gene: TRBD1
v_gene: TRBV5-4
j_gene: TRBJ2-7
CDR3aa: CASSPQQGARPEQYF
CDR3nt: TGTGCCAGCAGCCCTCAACAGGGGGCAAGGCCCGAGCAGTACTTC

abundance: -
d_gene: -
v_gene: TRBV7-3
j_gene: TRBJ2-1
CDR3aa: CASSLTPNEQFF
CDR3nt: TGTGCCAGCAGCTTGACCCCGAATGAGCAGTTCTTC

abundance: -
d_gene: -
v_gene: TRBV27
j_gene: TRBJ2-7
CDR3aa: CASSFGGLDSTYEQYF
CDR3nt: TGTGCCAGCAGTTTCGGGGGCTTGGACAGCACATACGAGCAGTACTTC

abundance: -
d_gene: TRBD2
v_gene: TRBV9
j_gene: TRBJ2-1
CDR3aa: CASSVTGTSGYNEQFF
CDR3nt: TGTGCCAGCAGCGTTACCGGGACTAGCGGGTACAATGAGCAGTTCTTC

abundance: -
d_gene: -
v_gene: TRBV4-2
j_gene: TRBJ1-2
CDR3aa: CASSQDSSGGYTF
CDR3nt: TGTGCCAGCAGCCAAGACAGTTCAGGTGGCTACACCTTC

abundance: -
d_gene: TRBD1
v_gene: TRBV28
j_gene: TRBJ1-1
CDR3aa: CAAQGDSVTFF
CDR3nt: TGTGCCGCACAGGGGGATAGCGTCACTTTCTTT

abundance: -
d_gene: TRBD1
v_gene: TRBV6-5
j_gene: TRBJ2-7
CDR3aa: CASRDRVTYEQYF
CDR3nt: TGTGCCAGCAGGGACAGGGTAACCTACGAGCAGTACTTC

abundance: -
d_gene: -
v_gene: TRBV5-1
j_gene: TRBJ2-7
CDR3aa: CASSFPEPYEQYF
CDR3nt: TGCGCCAGCAGCTTCCCAGAACCCTACGAGCAGTACTTC

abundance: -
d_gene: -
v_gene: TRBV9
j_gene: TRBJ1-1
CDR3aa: CASSVEGRFMNTEAFF
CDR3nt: TGTGCCAGCAGCGTAGAAGGACGCTTCATGAACACTGAAGCTTTCTTT

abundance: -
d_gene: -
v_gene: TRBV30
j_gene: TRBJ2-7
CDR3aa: CAWGPDSYEQYF
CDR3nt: TGTGCCTGGGGGCCGGACTCCTACGAGCAGTACTTC

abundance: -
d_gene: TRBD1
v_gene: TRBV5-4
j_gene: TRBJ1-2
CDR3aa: CASRSGTGTVMGYTF
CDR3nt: TGTGCCAGCAGATCCGGGACAGGGACGGTAATGGGCTACACCTTC

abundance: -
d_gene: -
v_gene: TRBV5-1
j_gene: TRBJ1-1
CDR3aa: CASSLALGGNTEAFF
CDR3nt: TGCGCCAGCAGCTTGGCACTTGGGGGAAACACTGAAGCTTTCTTT

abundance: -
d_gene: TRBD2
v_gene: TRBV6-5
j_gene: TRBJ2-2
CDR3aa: CASSPTSGSTGELFF
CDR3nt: TGTGCCAGCAGCCCGACTAGCGGGAGCACCGGGGAGCTGTTTTTT

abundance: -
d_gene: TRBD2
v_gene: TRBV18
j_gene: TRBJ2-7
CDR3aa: CASSPGTSDYEQYF
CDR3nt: TGTGCCAGCTCACCAGGGACTAGCGACTACGAGCAGTACTTC

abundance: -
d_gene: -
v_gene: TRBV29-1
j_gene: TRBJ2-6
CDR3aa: CSVEGERRPGANVLTF
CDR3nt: TGCAGCGTTGAAGGCGAGAGAAGGCCTGGGGCCAACGTCCTGACTTTC

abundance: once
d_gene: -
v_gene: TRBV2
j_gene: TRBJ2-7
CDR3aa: CASSEGALRAHEQYF
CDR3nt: TGTGCCAGCAGTGAAGGGGCCCTGCGAGCCCACGAGCAGTACTTC

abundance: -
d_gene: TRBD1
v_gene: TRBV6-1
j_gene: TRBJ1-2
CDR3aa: CASSDADRGNYGYTF
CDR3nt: TGTGCCAGCAGTGACGCTGACAGGGGAAACTATGGCTACACCTTC

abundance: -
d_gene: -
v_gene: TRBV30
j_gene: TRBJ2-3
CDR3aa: CAWRRLAGTDTQYF
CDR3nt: TGTGCCTGGAGGAGATTAGCGGGCACAGATACGCAGTATTTT

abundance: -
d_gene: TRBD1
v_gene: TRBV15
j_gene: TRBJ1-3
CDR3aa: CATSLTGYSGNTIYF
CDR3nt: TGTGCCACCAGTTTGACAGGGTACTCTGGAAACACCATATATTTT

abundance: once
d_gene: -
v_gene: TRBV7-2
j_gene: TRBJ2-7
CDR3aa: CASSFFSPRGEQYF
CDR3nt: TGTGCCAGCAGCTTCTTTTCCCCGAGGGGGGAGCAGTACTTC

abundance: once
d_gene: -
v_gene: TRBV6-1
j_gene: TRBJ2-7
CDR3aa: CASSEWGQQYF
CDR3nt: TGTGCCAGCAGCGAATGGGGGCAGCAGTACTTC

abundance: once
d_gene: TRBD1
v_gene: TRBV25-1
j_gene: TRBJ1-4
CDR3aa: CASQGAGGTKKLFF
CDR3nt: TGTGCCAGCCAGGGTGCAGGGGGGACCAAAAAACTGTTTTTT

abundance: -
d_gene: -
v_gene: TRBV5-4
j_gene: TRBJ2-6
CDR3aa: CACGHSGANVLTF
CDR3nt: TGTGCCTGTGGGCACTCTGGGGCCAACGTCCTGACTTTC

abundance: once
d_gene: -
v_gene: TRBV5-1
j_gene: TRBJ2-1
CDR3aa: CASSLDGQIYNEQFF
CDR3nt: TGCGCCAGCAGCTTGGATGGACAGATATACAATGAGCAGTTCTTC

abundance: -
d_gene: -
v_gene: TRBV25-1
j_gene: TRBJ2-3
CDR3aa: CASSELGPDTQYF
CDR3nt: TGTGCCAGCAGTGAACTGGGCCCAGATACGCAGTATTTT